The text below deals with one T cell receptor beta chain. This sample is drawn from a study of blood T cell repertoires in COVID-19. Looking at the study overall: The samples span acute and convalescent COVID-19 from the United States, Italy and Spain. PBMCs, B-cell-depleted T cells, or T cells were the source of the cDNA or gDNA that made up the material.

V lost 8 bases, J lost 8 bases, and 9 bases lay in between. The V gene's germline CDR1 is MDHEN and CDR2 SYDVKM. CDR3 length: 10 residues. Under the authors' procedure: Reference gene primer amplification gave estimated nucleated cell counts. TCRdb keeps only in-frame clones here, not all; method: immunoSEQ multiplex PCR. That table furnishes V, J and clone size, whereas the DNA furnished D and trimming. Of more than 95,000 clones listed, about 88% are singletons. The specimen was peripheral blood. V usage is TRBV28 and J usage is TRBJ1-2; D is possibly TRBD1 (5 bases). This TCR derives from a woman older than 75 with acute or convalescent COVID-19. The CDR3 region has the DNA TGTGCCAGCTTGGGGGGAGGCTACACCTTC. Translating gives CASLGGGYTF.